This T cell receptor (beta chain) was captured in a study of blood T cells in healthy people across ages. This CDR3 is 16 amino acids long. From germline, CDR1 is MNHNS and CDR2 SASEGT. A second PCR of 7 to 11 cycles used a sample-barcoded 5' primer and a J-beta primer mix. TCRdb recomputed calls from the 5' RACE reads with MiXCR, one row per CDR3 protein. The data show 1.5 million to 2 million distinct CDR3 sequences, roughly 30% seen once. The sample was blood. This sequence joins TRBV6-1 and TRBJ2-4, with D maybe TRBD1 (6 bases). Near its end, the DNA agrees better with TRBJ2-7, so the J call may be wrong. This receptor was obtained from a woman aged 25 to 39 in good health. This chain's CDR3 is CASSALRVQGSNEQYF. Written as DNA, the CDR3 is TGTGCCAGCAGTGCCCTACGCGTACAGGGTTCCAACGAGCAGTACTTC.